These T cell receptor beta chains were read from a single sample in a study of cytomegalovirus exposure and HLA in healthy donors. Here immunoSEQ multiplex PCR was the method, and the copy in TCRdb shows in-frame clones only, minus some. In the table there are 200,000 to 250,000 clones, more than 65% of which are singletons. The sample consisted of PBMCs. The receptor set was obtained from a woman aged 25 to 39 in good health and CMV-seronegative. Both conserved end residues are part of each CDR3.

j_gene,v_gene,CDR3aa
TRBJ2-1,TRBV5-1,CASSPGQAYSYNEQFF
TRBJ2-1,TRBV5-1,CASSLGTTAYNEQFF
TRBJ1-6,TRBV30,CAWDPTADSPLHF
TRBJ2-3,TRBV25-1,CASSEYSSGRPTDTQYF
TRBJ1-1,TRBV10-3,CAISAGTGVDTEAFF
TRBJ2-5,TRBV29-1,CSVEETGGFGETQYF
TRBJ1-2,TRBV27,CASSADSYGYTF
TRBJ1-2,TRBV6-5,CASSTTGIGYTF
TRBJ2-1,TRBV2,CASSVETSGRGEQFF
TRBJ2-1,TRBV2,CASRRLAEWNEQFF
TRBJ2-3,TRBV7-3,CASSLIPQGDTQYF
TRBJ2-5,TRBV11-1,CASSVTSQETQYF
TRBJ2-1,TRBV7-9,CASSLSAGDYNEQFF